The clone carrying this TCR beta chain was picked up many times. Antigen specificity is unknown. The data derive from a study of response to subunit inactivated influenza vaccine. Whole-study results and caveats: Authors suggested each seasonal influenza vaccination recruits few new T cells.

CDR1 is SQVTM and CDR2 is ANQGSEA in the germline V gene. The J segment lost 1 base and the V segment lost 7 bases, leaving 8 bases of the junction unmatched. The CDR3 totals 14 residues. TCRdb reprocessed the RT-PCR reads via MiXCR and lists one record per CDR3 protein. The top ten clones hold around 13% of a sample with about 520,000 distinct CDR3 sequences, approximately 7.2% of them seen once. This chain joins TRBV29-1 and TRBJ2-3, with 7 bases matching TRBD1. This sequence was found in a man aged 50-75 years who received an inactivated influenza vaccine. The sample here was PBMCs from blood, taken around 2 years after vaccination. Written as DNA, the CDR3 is TGCAGCGGATCACAGGGGCTTGGCACAGATACGCAGTATTTT. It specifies CSGSQGLGTDTQYF.